Following are 13 T cell receptor beta chains from one sample sequenced in a study of shared clonotypes between healthy human individuals. Only in-frame clones appear in the TCRdb table, and some are missing; sequencing was by immunoSEQ multiplex PCR. Among roughly 2.5 million clones listed, just over 90% were seen once. Material for sequencing was naive CD4+ T cells sorted from blood. Subset defined: CD45RA+ positively selected. Every receptor here comes from a young man in good health.

The V gene is TRBV6-6, the J gene TRBJ2-2; 7 bases are shared with TRBD1. The CDR3 extends over 15 amino acids. In germline, CDR1 is MNHNY, CDR2 SVGAGI (reference sequence). The J segment lost 0 bases and the V segment lost 6 bases, leaving 4 bases of the junction unmatched. CDR3 amino acids: CASREGQANTGELFF. The CDR3, as DNA: TGTGCCAGCAGAGAAGGACAGGCGAACACCGGGGAGCTGTTTTTT.

This clone was observed once. The V gene is TRBV19, the J gene TRBJ2-2; TRBD2 matches 9 bases. Looked up from germline, CDR1 is LNHDA and CDR2 is SQIVND (reference sequence). Losses at the gene ends were 8 bases for V and 4 bases for J; bases not matched to a gene: 5. The CDR3 has 14 amino acids. Here the CDR3 DNA reads TGTGCCAGTTGCCTAGCGGGATCCACCGGGGAGCTGTTTTTT. Its translation: CASCLAGSTGELFF. Complete variable domain (other parts from reference TRBV19 and TRBJ2-2): DGGITQSPKYLFRKEGQNVTLSCEQNLNHDAMYWYRQDPGQGLRLIYYSQIVNDFQKGDIAEGYSVSREKKESFPLTVTSAQKNPTAFYLCASCLAGSTGELFFGEGSRLTVL.

V gene TRBV10-3 combines with J gene TRBJ1-2; possibly TRBD1 for D (5 bases). The CDR3 loop spans 15 amino acids. Germline V gene sequence: CDR1 ENHRY, CDR2 SYGVKD. The V end was cut by 2 bases, the J end by 7 bases, with 17 bases between. The DNA for the CDR3 is TGTGCCATCAGTGAGCTGGCAGGGTCGGATGGTGGCTACACCTTC. Residues: CAISELAGSDGGYTF.

The V gene is TRBV27, the J gene TRBJ1-6, with D perhaps TRBD1 (5 bases). Trimming pared 3 bases from V and 7 bases from J, leaving 19 bases between. This CDR3 comprises 17 residues. CDR1 and CDR2 (germline): MNHEY, SMNVEV (reference sequence). CDR3 coding DNA: TGTGCCAGCAGTTTCCTTCATTCTTGGGGGGGAAATTCACCCCTCCACTTT. Encoded protein: CASSFLHSWGGNSPLHF.

The chain has TRBV7-9 and TRBJ2-2; D is ambiguous. This CDR3 contains 15 residues. Trimming took 6 bases from V and 0 from J, leaving 11 bases between them. CDR1 and CDR2 (germline): SEHNR, FQNEAQ (reference sequence). As DNA, the CDR3 is TGTGCCAGCAGTCTAGAAGCCACGAACACCGGGGAGCTGTTTTTT. Translated, it gives CASSLEATNTGELFF.

On this clone itself: This specimen includes other DNA sequences encoding the same CDR3. This chain connects TRBV2 to TRBJ2-7, with D uncertain. This CDR3 contains 12 residues. V was pared by 5 bases and J by 4 bases, with 9 bases between. Germline V lookup: CDR1 SNHLY, CDR2 FYNNEI. This CDR3 reads CASSLDSYEQYF. In DNA form, the CDR3 reads TGTGCCAGCAGTCTCGACTCGTACGAGCAGTACTTC.

This clone has just a few counts. Distinct nucleotide sequences in the sample also encode this CDR3. The chain recombines TRBV7-8 with TRBJ1-2, with D uncertain. This CDR3 has 12 residues. Trimming left V 1 base short and J 3 bases short, with 3 bases between. The germline CDR1 and CDR2 sequences are SGHVS and FQNEAQ. Here the CDR3 reads CASSLGDYGYTF. The DNA for the CDR3 is TGTGCCAGCAGCTTAGGAGACTATGGCTACACCTTC.

The chain couples TRBV2 to TRBJ1-2; D not resolved. The V gene lost 0 bases and the J gene lost 8 bases, with 13 bases spanning the gap. The CDR3 is made up of 14 amino acids. Germline values: CDR1 SNHLY, CDR2 FYNNEI. CDR3 sequence (DNA): TGTGCCAGCAGTGAAGCGTTATCTCCCGGAGGCTACACCTTC. Translated, it gives CASSEALSPGGYTF.

The J gene is TRBJ2-7, the V gene TRBV9; D perhaps matches TRBD2 (6 bases). This CDR3 is 15 amino acids long. Trimming removed 0 bases at V and 5 bases at J, with 15 bases between. Germline V gene sequence: CDR1 SGDLS, CDR2 YYNGEE. The chain's CDR3 is CASSVGREINHEQYF. CDR3 DNA sequence: TGTGCCAGCAGCGTAGGACGGGAGATAAACCACGAGCAGTACTTC.

V usage is TRBV7-2 and J usage is TRBJ1-5; possible D gene TRBD1, 5 bases. Germline loops: CDR1 SGHTA, CDR2 FQGNSA. The V end lost 4 bases, the J end lost 7 bases, and 17 bases lay between the germline ends. The CDR3 totals 15 residues. CDR3 in amino acids: CASSSIGGVRQPQHF. In nucleotides, the CDR3 is TGTGCCAGCAGCTCCATCGGAGGGGTCAGGCAGCCCCAGCATTTT.

The J gene is TRBJ2-5, the V gene TRBV5-1; D is unclear. Germline lookup yields CDR1 SGHRS and CDR2 YFSETQ. The CDR3 is made up of 15 amino acids. Trimming left V 2 bases short and J 2 bases short, with 13 bases between. CDR3 sequence: CASSFSQREQETQYF. As DNA, the CDR3 is TGCGCCAGCAGCTTCTCTCAGAGAGAACAAGAGACCCAGTACTTC.

The chain uses TRBV7-9 and TRBJ2-1; TRBD2 matches at 7 bases. The CDR3 extends over 15 amino acids. Losses at the gene ends were 4 bases for V and 5 bases for J; bases not matched to a gene: 8. The germline CDR1 and CDR2 sequences are SEHNR and FQNEAQ (reference sequence). CDR3 bases: TGTGCCAGCAGCTCCCAGCGGGATTTGGACAATGAGCAGTTCTTC. Amino acid sequence: CASSSQRDLDNEQFF.

This clone appeared once. This sequence joins TRBV5-1 and TRBJ2-7; 7 positions match TRBD1. Germline V gives CDR1 SGHRS, CDR2 YFSETQ. This CDR3 contains 14 residues. Trimming took 1 base from V and 0 from J; bases not matched to a gene: 1. CDR3 in DNA: TGCGCCAGCAGCTTGTACAGGGGCTCCTACGAGCAGTACTTC. This encodes CASSLYRGSYEQYF.